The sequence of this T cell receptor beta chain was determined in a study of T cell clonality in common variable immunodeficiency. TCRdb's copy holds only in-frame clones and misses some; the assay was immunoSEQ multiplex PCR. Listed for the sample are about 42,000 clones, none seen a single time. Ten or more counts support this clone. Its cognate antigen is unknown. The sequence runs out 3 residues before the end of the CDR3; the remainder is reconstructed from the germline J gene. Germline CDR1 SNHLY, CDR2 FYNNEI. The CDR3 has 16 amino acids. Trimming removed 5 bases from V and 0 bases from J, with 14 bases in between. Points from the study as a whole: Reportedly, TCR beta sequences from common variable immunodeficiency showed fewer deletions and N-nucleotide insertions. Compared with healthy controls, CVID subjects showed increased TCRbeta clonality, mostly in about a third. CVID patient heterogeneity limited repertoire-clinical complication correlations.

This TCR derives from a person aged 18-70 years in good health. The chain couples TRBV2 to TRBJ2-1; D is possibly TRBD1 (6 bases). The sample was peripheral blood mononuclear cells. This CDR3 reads CASSPQGMSSYNEQFF. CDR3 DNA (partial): TGTGCCAGCAGTCCACAGGGAATGAGCTCCTACAATGAG. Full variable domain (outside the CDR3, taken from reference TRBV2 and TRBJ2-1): EPEVTQTPSHQVTQMGQEVILRCVPISNHLYFYWYRQILGQKVEFLVSFYNNEISEKSEIFDDQFSVERPDGSNFTLKIRSTKLEDSAMYFCASSPQGMSSYNEQFFGPGTRLTVL.